This T cell receptor beta chain was identified in a study of technical replicates of blood from a handful of donors (dated by TCRdb to 2017 to 2019). Of note for this clone: What this receptor recognizes is not known. Base qualities are not at hand, and no much larger clone is one base apart.

The protocol used for the library was the immunoSEQ multiplex PCR assay. The table was pulled from immuneACCESS by TCRdb, which kept in-frame rearrangements only. Such tables lose some clones; where checked, under half of the loss comes from unresolved V genes, and the rest has no known cause. The sample table contains almost 70,000 clones; only one count was recorded for about 87% of them. Of the sample, approximately 5% falls within the top ten clones. The clonotype comes from a human donor in good health. Some clones in this sample may be carry-over from other donors' samples. Specimen: PBMCs.

The CDR3 protein: CASSQTGQFQETQYF. The DNA reads TGTGCCAGCAGCCAAACGGGACAGTTTCAAGAGACCCAGTACTTC. This sequence uses TRBV7-2 and TRBJ2-5, with TRBD1 matching 7 junction bases. The CDR3 numbers 15 residues from cysteine through phenylalanine. Only the CDR3 DNA is retained, 45 bases long and in frame from the first base. V ends up 5 bases short and J 2 bases short, with an unmatched junction base count of 8. CDR1 and CDR2 (SGHTA, FQGNSA) derive from the germline V gene.